A selection of T cell receptor beta chains follows, all from one sample in a study of CD8 T cells in ankylosing spondylitis. TCRdb recomputed calls from the 5' RACE reads with MiXCR, one row per CDR3 protein. The table shows 200,000 to 300,000 distinct CDR3 sequences, with roughly a quarter occurring only once. Sequenced input: blood, either unsorted or a sorted T cell fraction (not recorded which). The receptors derive from a male donor with ankylosing spondylitis or in good health (not recorded which). Both conserved end residues are part of each CDR3. The D gene is left open where the match is weak. Clone size is not always given. Where it is, it says once, few, many or a class for expanded clones.

clone_size	d_call	v_call	j_call	cdr3_nt	cdr3_aa
-	TRBD2	TRBV7-8	TRBJ2-5	TGTGCCAGCAGCCCCCGGACTAGCGGGGGGGCTCTTGAGACCCAGTACTTC	CASSPRTSGGALETQYF
-	TRBD2	TRBV20-1	TRBJ2-3	TGCAGTGCTAGAGATCCACGCGGGGGGAGGACAGATACGCAGTATTTT	CSARDPRGGRTDTQYF
-	TRBD1	TRBV20-1	TRBJ2-1	TGCAGTGCTCTCATGGGGACAGGGGGTTATGAGCAGTTCTTC	CSALMGTGGYEQFF
few	-	TRBV20-1	TRBJ2-5	TGCAGTGCTAGAGACCTTGAGTCGGAGACCCAGTACTTC	CSARDLESETQYF
few	-	TRBV6-6	TRBJ1-1	TGTGCCAGCAGGGACAGAAGGACGACTGAAGCTTTCTTT	CASRDRRTTEAFF
few	-	TRBV7-2	TRBJ1-2	TGTGCCAGCAGCCGGTCAAGTGGGACACTAAACTATGGCTACACCTTC	CASSRSSGTLNYGYTF
many	-	TRBV29-1	TRBJ1-1	TGCAGCGTTGAGGGGGTGGCGGATCAGGGACCTGAAGCTTTCTTT	CSVEGVADQGPEAFF
-	-	TRBV20-1	TRBJ2-2	TGCAGTGCTAGAGATTTAGGGATGAACACCGGGGAGCTGTTTTTT	CSARDLGMNTGELFF
many	TRBD1	TRBV28	TRBJ2-2	TGTGCCAGCAGTTCCTCCCGACAGGGACACACCGGGGAGCTGTTTTTT	CASSSSRQGHTGELFF
many	TRBD1	TRBV6-2/TRBV6-3	TRBJ2-3	TGTGCCAGCAGGCCAGGGACAGGGACTGGCACAGATACGCAGTATTTT	CASRPGTGTGTDTQYF
few	TRBD2	TRBV27	TRBJ2-5	TGTGCCAGCAGTTTATCTGCCGGGGGAGGGGAAGAGACCCAGTACTTC	CASSLSAGGGEETQYF
-	-	TRBV3-1	TRBJ2-2	TGTGCCAGCAGCCAAGACGGCTTCCAGGTTGGGGGCACCGGGGAGCTGTTTTTT	CASSQDGFQVGGTGELFF
many	TRBD1	TRBV10-3	TRBJ2-5	TGTGCCATCAGGCCGGGGACAGGGGGTGGAGAGACCCAGTACTTC	CAIRPGTGGGETQYF
-	-	TRBV5-5	TRBJ2-7	TGTGCCAGCAGCTCCTCGGGGCCCTACGAGCAGTACTTC	CASSSSGPYEQYF
many	-	TRBV3-1	TRBJ1-4	TGTGCCAGCAGCCAAGTTTTAAGAGAAAAACTGTTTTTT	CASSQVLREKLFF
many	-	TRBV20-1	TRBJ2-7	TGCAGTGCTTGGAACCTTCCCGGACAGACTTCCTACGAGCAGTACTTC	CSAWNLPGQTSYEQYF
few	-	TRBV20-1	TRBJ1-6	TGCAGTGCTAGAGATCCACGACATACTAATTCACCCCTCCACTTT	CSARDPRHTNSPLHF
-	-	TRBV12-3/TRBV12-4	TRBJ1-1	TGTGCCAGCACCGTAGGGTTGACGAACACTGAAGCTTTCTTT	CASTVGLTNTEAFF
few	TRBD1	TRBV12-3/TRBV12-4	TRBJ2-7	TGTGCCAGCAGTGGTGGGACAGGGTTAAGGGACGAGCAGTACTTC	CASSGGTGLRDEQYF
many	-	TRBV5-1	TRBJ1-5	TGCGCCAGCAGCCCCGCTGAGTTTCCGGCGCCCCAGCATTTT	CASSPAEFPAPQHF
few	TRBD2	TRBV20-1	TRBJ2-3	TGCAGTGCTGTACCACTAGCGGGGGGGCCTTGGACAGATACGCAGTATTTT	CSAVPLAGGPWTDTQYF
many	-	TRBV5-1	TRBJ2-5	TGCGCCAGCAGCCTGACTCCTGGTGGAGAGACCCAGTACTTC	CASSLTPGGETQYF
many	-	TRBV7-9	TRBJ2-5	TGTGCCAGCAGCTTAGAGTCAGGGGTCGGAAAAGAGACCCAGTACTTC	CASSLESGVGKETQYF
-	-	TRBV18	TRBJ2-1	TGTGCCAGCTCGCCTTTGGGGGTCTCCTACAATGAGCAGTTCTTC	CASSPLGVSYNEQFF
once	-	TRBV10-1	TRBJ2-7	TGCGCCAGCAGTTCAGGGATCGGCTACGAGCAGTACTTC	CASSSGIGYEQYF
many	TRBD2	TRBV29-1	TRBJ2-1	TGCAGCAGTGCGACTAGCCATGAGCAGTTCTTC	CSSATSHEQFF
-	-	TRBV12-3/TRBV12-4	TRBJ2-1	TGTGCCAGCAGCCCAGGGGAGGGGGCGTCCTACAATGAGCAGTTCTTC	CASSPGEGASYNEQFF
many	TRBD1	TRBV15	TRBJ2-3	TGTGCCACCAGCAGAGATCACAGGGGGAGCACAGATACGCAGTATTTT	CATSRDHRGSTDTQYF
many	-	TRBV10-3	TRBJ2-7	TGTGCCATCAGTGACCAGGGGCCCTACGAGCAGTACTTC	CAISDQGPYEQYF
-	-	TRBV4-2	TRBJ2-3	TGTGCCAGCAGCCGGAGGGGAGAGGGTGCGCAGTATTTT	CASSRRGEGAQYF
-	-	TRBV29-1	TRBJ2-5	TGCAGCGCCACTAGAGGGGAACGAGAGACCCAGTACTTC	CSATRGERETQYF
few	-	TRBV29-1	TRBJ2-2	TGCAGCGGCAGGAGGAACACCGGGGAGCTGTTTTTT	CSGRRNTGELFF
few	-	TRBV29-1	TRBJ2-3	TGCAGCGTTGGAAGACAGTTCACAGATACGCAGTATTTT	CSVGRQFTDTQYF
many	-	TRBV10-3	TRBJ2-5	TGTGCCATCAGTGAGAGGTGGGGGGAGACCCAGTACTTC	CAISERWGETQYF
-	-	TRBV20-1	TRBJ2-3	TGCAGTGGAGAGAGTAGGGGGGCAAGCACAGATACGCAGTATTTT	CSGESRGASTDTQYF
few	-	TRBV20-1	TRBJ1-5	TGCAGTGCTAGCGGGGGGGCGAATCAGCCCCAGCATTTT	CSASGGANQPQHF
many	-	TRBV20-1	TRBJ1-6	TGCAGTGCTACGACGGGTCCGACACCCCTCCACTTT	CSATTGPTPLHF
-	TRBD1	TRBV30	TRBJ2-3	TGTGCCTGGAGTGTCGACAGGGCCACAGATACGCAGTATTTT	CAWSVDRATDTQYF
few	-	TRBV2	TRBJ1-5	TGTGCCAGCACCGGACAGAGAATAAGCAATCAGCCCCAGCATTTT	CASTGQRISNQPQHF
-	-	TRBV9	TRBJ2-3	TGTGCCAGCAGCGTAGTTGGGTCGTGGCCAGCCTTAGGGCAGTATTTT	CASSVVGSWPALGQYF
few	-	TRBV20-1	TRBJ2-3	TGCAGCCAAGGGGGGAGCACAGATACGCAGTATTTT	CSQGGSTDTQYF
few	-	TRBV24-1	TRBJ2-7	TGTGCCACCAGTATAGGGTACGAGCAGTACTTC	CATSIGYEQYF
-	-	TRBV18	TRBJ2-5	TGTGCCAGCTCAGCAGAGACCCAGTACTTC	CASSAETQYF
few	-	TRBV21-1	TRBJ2-7	TGTGCCAGCAGCAAGGGGGACAGGGTTTGTTACGAGCAGTACTTC	CASSKGDRVCYEQYF
-	-	TRBV6-1	TRBJ1-6	TGTGCCAGCACCGATAGAGGTTACGGGGGAATTTCACCCCTCCACTTT	CASTDRGYGGISPLHF